These 11 T cell receptor beta chains were sequenced from one sample in a study of T cells in Graves' hyperthyroidism and ophthalmopathy. TCR beta CDR3 regions were amplified from RNA. First-round RT-PCR targeting the TCR CDR3 was performed with the HTBI primer set. TCRdb recomputed calls from the multiplex PCR reads with MiXCR, one row per CDR3 protein. The sample lists fewer than 650,000 distinct CDR3 sequences; 46% were seen once. The sequenced sample was peripheral blood or thyroid tissue (not recorded which). The receptors derive from an adult woman with Graves' disease, either hyperthyroidism or ophthalmopathy (not recorded which).

This clonotype was detected once. J is TRBJ2-5 and V is TRBV29-1; TRBD1 aligns across 8 bases. This CDR3 is 14 amino acids long. With 7 bases clipped from V and 4 bases from J, the junction kept 11 bases outside the gene matches. Germline CDR1 reads SQVTM; CDR2 reads ANQGSEA. In nucleotides, the CDR3 is TGCAGCGGCCGACAGGGGAGCGGCTCAGAGACCCAGTACTTC. Protein product: CSGRQGSGSETQYF.

This chain uses TRBV7-9 with TRBJ1-6; TRBD1 is a possible D gene (6 bases). The germline V and J ends were trimmed by 1 base and 9 bases, with 10 bases remaining between them. CDR3 length equals 14 residues. Germline values: CDR1 SEHNR, CDR2 FQNEAQ (reference sequence). CDR3 region: CASSLEGGISPLHF. The CDR3 DNA reads as TGTGCCAGCAGCTTAGAAGGGGGGATTTCACCCCTCCACTTT.

This clonotype was seen many times. This chain joins TRBV29-1 and TRBJ1-3, with D possibly being TRBD1 (5 bases). Trimming took off 5 bases at V and 0 bases at J, with 11 bases between the two ends. Per the germline V gene, CDR1 is SQVTM and CDR2 is ANQGSEA. The CDR3 is 14 amino acids. This CDR3 is CSVLDTYSGNTIYF. The CDR3 DNA is TGCAGCGTTCTGGACACTTACTCTGGAAACACCATATATTTT.

This clonotype was counted at least ten times. The V gene is TRBV5-1, the J gene TRBJ2-5; 11 nucleotides match TRBD2. Trimming took 4 bases from V and 3 from J; bases not matched to a gene: 8. The V gene's germline CDR1 is SGHRS and CDR2 YFSETQ. The CDR3 has 16 residues. CDR3 amino acids: CASSTGTSGRKETQYF. CDR3 sequence (DNA): TGCGCCAGCAGCACCGGGACTAGCGGAAGAAAAGAGACCCAGTACTTC.

This clonotype was counted a few times. The chain employs TRBV6-5 and TRBJ1-6; D gene unclear. Germline lookup yields CDR1 MNHEY and CDR2 SVGAGI. The CDR3 extends over 18 amino acids. V lost 7 bases and J lost 6, with 25 bases in between. The CDR3 reads CASKTRELTSSFNSPLHF. CDR3 bases: TGTGCCAGCAAGACCCGGGAGTTAACCTCCTCTTTTAATTCACCCCTCCACTTT.

The rearrangement links TRBV12-3 or TRBV12-4 to TRBJ2-6; 7 bases match TRBD2. The CDR3 is 15 residues long. V trimming: 4 bases; J trimming: 5 bases; junction bases outside the gene matches: 5. The CDR3 protein is CASSSGGDWANVLTF. Here the CDR3 DNA reads TGTGCCAGCAGTTCGGGGGGAGACTGGGCCAACGTCCTGACTTTC.

This clonotype was detected many times. The chain links TRBV5-1 to TRBJ1-2, with TRBD1 matching 11 bases. J was trimmed by 6 bases and V by 2 bases; bases with no gene match: 3. The CDR3 covers 14 residues. Germline CDR1 SGHRS, CDR2 YFSETQ. The CDR3 DNA sequence: TGCGCCAGCAGCTTTGGACAGGGGGCGAATGGCTACACCTTC. The encoded protein is CASSFGQGANGYTF.

This clonotype was counted only a few times. This may stem from a read error, because a much larger clone lies one nucleotide away. The V and J genes are TRBV24-1 and TRBJ1-5; D not resolved. Germline V gene sequence: CDR1 KGHDR, CDR2 SFDVKD. The CDR3 extends over 13 amino acids. The V and J ends lost 6 bases and 3 bases respectively, with 8 bases between them. CDR3 loop: CATSRTYNQPQHF. CDR3 in DNA: TGTGCCACCAGTAGAACCTACAATCAGCCCCAGCATTTT.

With respect to this clonotype: This may be a read error, as it is one base from a much larger clone. J is TRBJ2-5 and V is TRBV20-1, with 8 positions matching TRBD2. The CDR3 is made up of 14 amino acids. Germline V gene data show CDR1 as DFQATT and CDR2 as SNEGSKA (reference sequence). The CDR3, as DNA: TGCAGTGCTAGGAACCTAGCGGGTCAAGAGGCCCAGTACTTC. It codes for CSARNLAGQEAQYF.

This sequence joins TRBV7-2 and TRBJ1-1; D may be TRBD1 (6 bases). Germline V CDR1 and CDR2: SGHTA, FQGNSA. CDR3 size: 15 residues. Trimming took 1 base from V and 0 from J, leaving 9 bases between them. The CDR3 loop reads CASSLDAGVNTEAFF. For the CDR3, the DNA is TGTGCCAGCAGCTTAGATGCAGGGGTGAACACTGAAGCTTTCTTT.

This clonotype was seen a few times. The V call is TRBV5-8, the J call TRBJ2-2; 10 bases line up with TRBD1. Germline V lookup: CDR1 SGHTS, CDR2 YDEGEE. The CDR3 contains 15 residues. Losses at the gene ends were 6 bases for V and 1 base for J; bases not matched to a gene: 3. The CDR3 protein is CASKRTGGNTGELFF. CDR3 sequence (DNA): TGTGCCAGCAAAAGGACAGGGGGGAACACCGGGGAGCTGTTTTTT.